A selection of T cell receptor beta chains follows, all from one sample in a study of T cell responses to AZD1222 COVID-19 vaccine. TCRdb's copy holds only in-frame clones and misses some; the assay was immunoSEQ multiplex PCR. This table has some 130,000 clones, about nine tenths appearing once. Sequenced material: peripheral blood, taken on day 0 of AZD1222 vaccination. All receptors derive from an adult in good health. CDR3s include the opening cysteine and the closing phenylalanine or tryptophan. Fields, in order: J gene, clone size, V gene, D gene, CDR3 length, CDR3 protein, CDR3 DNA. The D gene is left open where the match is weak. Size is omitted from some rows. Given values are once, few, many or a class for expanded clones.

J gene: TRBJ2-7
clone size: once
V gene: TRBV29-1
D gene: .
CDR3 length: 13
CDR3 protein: CSVALKAPNEQYF
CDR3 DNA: TGCAGCGTTGCCCTAAAGGCCCCCAACGAGCAGTACTTC

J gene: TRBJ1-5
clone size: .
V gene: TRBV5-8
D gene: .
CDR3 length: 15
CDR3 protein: CASTSTEFSNQPQHF
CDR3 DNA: TGTGCCAGCACATCGACAGAATTTAGCAATCAGCCCCAGCATTTT

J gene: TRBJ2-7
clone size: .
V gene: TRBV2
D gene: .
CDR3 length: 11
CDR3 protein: CASSRNYEQYF
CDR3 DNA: TGTGCCAGCAGTAGGAATTACGAGCAGTACTTC

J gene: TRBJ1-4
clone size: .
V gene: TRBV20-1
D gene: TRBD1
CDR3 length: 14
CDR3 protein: CSASDRGLREKLFF
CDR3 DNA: TGCAGTGCTAGTGACAGGGGGCTTCGGGAAAAACTGTTTTTT

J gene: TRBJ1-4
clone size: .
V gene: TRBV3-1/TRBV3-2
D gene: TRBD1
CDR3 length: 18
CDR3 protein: CASSHAKYPGQPNVELFF
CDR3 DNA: TGTGCCAGCAGCCATGCAAAATATCCGGGACAGCCAAATGTGGAACTGTTTTTT

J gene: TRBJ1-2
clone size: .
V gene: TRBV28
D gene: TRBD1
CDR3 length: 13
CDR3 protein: CASRRTGGNSYTF
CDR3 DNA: TGTGCCAGCAGACGAACAGGGGGCAACAGCTACACCTTC

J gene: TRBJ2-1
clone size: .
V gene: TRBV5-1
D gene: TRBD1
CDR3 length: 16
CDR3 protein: CASSLAGQVKVNEQFF
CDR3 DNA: TGCGCCAGCAGCTTGGCCGGACAGGTAAAGGTCAATGAGCAGTTCTTC

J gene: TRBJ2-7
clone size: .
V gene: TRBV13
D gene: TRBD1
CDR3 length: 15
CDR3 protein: CASSLSGQGTYEQYF
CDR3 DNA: TGTGCCAGCAGCTTGTCGGGACAGGGAACCTACGAGCAGTACTTC

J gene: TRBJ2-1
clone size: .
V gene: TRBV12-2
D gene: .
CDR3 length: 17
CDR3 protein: CASRLATGGDRDNEQFF
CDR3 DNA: TGTGCAAGTCGCTTAGCGACCGGGGGTGACAGGGACAATGAGCAGTTCTTC

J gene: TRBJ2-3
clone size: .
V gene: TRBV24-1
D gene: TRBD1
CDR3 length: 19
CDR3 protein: CATSDPDRATEASTDTKYF
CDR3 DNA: TGTGCCACCAGTGACCCGGACAGGGCCACCGAAGCTAGCACAGATACGAAGTATTTT

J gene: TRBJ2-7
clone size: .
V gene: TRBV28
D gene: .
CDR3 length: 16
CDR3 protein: CASSYRRVDRTYEQYF
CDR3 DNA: TGTGCCAGCAGCTACCGTAGGGTGGACAGAACCTACGAGCAGTACTTC

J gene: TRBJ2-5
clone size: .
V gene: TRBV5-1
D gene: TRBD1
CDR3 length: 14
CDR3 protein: CASSPGQSQETQYF
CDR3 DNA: TGCGCCAGCAGCCCGGGACAGTCCCAAGAGACCCAGTACTTC

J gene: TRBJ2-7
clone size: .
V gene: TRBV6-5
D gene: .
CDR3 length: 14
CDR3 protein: CATTRRTGGAEQYF
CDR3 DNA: TGTGCCACTACCCGTCGGACAGGAGGGGCCGAGCAGTACTTC

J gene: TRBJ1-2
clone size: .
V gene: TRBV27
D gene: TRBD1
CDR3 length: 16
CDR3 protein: CASSFGRDRDPYGYTF
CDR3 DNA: TGTGCCAGCAGTTTTGGCCGGGACAGGGACCCCTATGGCTACACCTTC

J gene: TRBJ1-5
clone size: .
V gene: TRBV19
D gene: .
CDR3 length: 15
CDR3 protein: CASSMGPGGHQPQHF
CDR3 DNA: TGTGCCAGTAGTATGGGACCGGGGGGTCATCAGCCCCAGCATTTT

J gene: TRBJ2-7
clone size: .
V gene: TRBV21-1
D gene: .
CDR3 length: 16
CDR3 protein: CASSKRATSTTHEQYF
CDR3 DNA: TGTGCCAGCAGCAAAAGAGCGACTAGCACTACCCACGAGCAGTACTTC

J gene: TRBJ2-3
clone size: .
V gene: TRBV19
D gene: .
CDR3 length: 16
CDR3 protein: CASSMAPRGGTDTQYF
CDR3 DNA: TGTGCCAGTAGTATGGCCCCTAGAGGAGGCACAGATACGCAGTATTTT

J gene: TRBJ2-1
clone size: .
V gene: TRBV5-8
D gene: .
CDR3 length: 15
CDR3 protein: CASSLGGGFYNEQFF
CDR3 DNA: TGTGCCAGCAGCTTGGGGGGGGGCTTCTACAATGAGCAGTTCTTC

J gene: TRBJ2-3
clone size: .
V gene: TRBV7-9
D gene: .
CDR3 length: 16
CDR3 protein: CASSSGHKIQTDTQYF
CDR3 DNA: TGTGCCAGCAGCTCGGGGCACAAGATACAAACAGATACGCAGTATTTT

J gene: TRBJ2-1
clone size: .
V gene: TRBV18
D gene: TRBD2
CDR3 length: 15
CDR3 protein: CASSPGLAGIDEQFF
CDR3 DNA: TGTGCCAGCTCACCGGGACTAGCGGGTATCGATGAGCAGTTCTTC

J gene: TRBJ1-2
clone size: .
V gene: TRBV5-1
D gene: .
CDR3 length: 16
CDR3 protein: CASSFGRAGGDYGYTF
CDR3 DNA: TGCGCCAGCAGCTTTGGAAGGGCCGGTGGGGACTATGGCTACACCTTC

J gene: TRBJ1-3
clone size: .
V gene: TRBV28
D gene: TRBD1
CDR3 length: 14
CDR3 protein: CASSSSTGRNTIYF
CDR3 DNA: TGTGCCAGCAGTTCGTCGACAGGGAGAAACACCATATATTTT

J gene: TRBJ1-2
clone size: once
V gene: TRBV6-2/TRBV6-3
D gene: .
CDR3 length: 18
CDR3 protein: CASSIKPDRSLLIDGYTF
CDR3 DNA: TGTGCCAGCAGCATTAAACCGGACAGATCTCTTTTAATAGATGGCTACACCTTC

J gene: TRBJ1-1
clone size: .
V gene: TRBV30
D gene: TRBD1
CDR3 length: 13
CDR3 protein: CAWIDRDFVEAFF
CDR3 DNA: TGTGCCTGGATTGACAGGGACTTTGTCGAAGCTTTCTTT

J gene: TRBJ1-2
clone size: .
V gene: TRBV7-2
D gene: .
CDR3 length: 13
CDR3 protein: CASSLIGTDGYTF
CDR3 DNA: TGTGCCAGCAGCTTAATTGGGACCGATGGCTACACCTTC

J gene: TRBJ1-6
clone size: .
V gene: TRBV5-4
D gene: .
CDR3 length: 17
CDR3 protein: CASSRTGTDYPNSPLHF
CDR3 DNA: TGTGCCAGCAGCAGGACCGGGACGGATTACCCGAATTCACCCCTCCACTTT

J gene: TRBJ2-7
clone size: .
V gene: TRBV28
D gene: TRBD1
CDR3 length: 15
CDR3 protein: CASSIPGTGDYEQYF
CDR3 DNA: TGTGCCAGCAGTATACCCGGGACAGGGGACTACGAGCAGTACTTC

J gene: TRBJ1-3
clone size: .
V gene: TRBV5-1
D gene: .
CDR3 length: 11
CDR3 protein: CASSFGNTIYF
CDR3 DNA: TGCGCCAGCAGCTTTGGAAACACCATATATTTT

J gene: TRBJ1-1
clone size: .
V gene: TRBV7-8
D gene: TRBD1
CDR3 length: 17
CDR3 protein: CASSQYGQGGVWTEAFF
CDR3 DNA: TGTGCCAGCAGCCAATACGGACAGGGGGGGGTATGGACTGAAGCTTTCTTT

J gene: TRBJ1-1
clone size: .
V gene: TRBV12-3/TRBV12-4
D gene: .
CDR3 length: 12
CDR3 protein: CASSYRVTEAFF
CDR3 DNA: TGTGCCAGCAGTTACAGGGTAACTGAAGCTTTCTTT

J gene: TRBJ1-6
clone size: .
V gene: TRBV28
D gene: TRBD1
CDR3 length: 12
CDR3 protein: CASRGTALPLHF
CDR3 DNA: TGTGCCAGCCGGGGGACAGCCCTACCCCTCCACTTT

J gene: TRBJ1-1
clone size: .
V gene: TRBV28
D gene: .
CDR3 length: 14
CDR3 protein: CASSLVSGRAEAFF
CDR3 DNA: TGTGCCAGCAGTTTAGTGAGCGGGCGAGCTGAAGCTTTCTTT

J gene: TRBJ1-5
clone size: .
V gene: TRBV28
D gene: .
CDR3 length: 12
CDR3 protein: CAIEGGDQPQHF
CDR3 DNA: TGTGCCATTGAGGGGGGGGATCAGCCCCAGCATTTT

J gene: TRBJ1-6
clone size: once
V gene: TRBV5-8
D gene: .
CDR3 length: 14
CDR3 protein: CASSLHGSMVALHF
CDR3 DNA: TGTGCCAGCAGCTTGCACGGTTCCATGGTGGCCCTCCACTTT

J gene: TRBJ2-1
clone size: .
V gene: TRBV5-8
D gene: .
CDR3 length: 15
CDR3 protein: CASSSGQRSYNEQFF
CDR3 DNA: TGTGCCAGCAGCTCTGGACAGCGCTCCTACAATGAGCAGTTCTTC

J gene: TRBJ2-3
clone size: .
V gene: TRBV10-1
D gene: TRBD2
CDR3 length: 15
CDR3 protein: CAGEPRGSSTDTQYF
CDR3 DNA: TGCGCCGGCGAACCTCGCGGGAGCTCAACAGATACGCAGTATTTT

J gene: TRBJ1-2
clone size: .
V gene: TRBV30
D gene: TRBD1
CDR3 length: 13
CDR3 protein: CACRQGADYGYTF
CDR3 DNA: TGTGCCTGTCGACAGGGGGCGGACTATGGCTACACCTTC

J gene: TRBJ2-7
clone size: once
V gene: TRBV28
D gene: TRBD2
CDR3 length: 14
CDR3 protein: CASRVTSGGYEQYF
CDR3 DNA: TGTGCCAGCAGGGTTACTAGCGGGGGCTACGAGCAGTACTTC

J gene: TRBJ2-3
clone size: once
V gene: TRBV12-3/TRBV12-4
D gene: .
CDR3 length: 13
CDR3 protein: CASSLTSTDTQYF
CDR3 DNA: TGTGCCAGCAGCCTAACGAGCACAGATACGCAGTATTTT

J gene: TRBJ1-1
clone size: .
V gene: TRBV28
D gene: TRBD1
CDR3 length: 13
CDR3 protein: CASSPRGGRRAFF
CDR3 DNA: TGTGCCAGCAGTCCCAGGGGGGGGAGGAGGGCTTTCTTT

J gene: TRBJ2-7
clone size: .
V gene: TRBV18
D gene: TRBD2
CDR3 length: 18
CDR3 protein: CASSPPGPGLAGDYEQYF
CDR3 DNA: TGTGCCAGCTCACCACCGGGCCCAGGACTAGCGGGGGATTACGAGCAGTACTTC

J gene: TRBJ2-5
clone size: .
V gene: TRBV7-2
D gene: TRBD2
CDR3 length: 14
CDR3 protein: CASSTGTSKETQYF
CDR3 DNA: TGTGCCAGCAGCACCGGGACTAGCAAAGAGACCCAGTACTTC